This TCR beta chain originates from a study of glioma-infiltrating T cells. Study-level points and caveats: Above-expected tissue-blood divergence occurred in all gliomas, most in low-grade ones.

The count of this clonotype is one. The antigen remains unidentified. The iRepertoire nested amplicon-rescue multiplex PCR amplified TCR alpha and beta CDR3s from RNA. MiXCR, run by TCRdb on the multiplex PCR reads, gives a single entry per CDR3 protein. Counted here are roughly 200,000 distinct CDR3 sequences, around 32% occurring once; the ten biggest clones make up roughly a fifth. Deletions cut 6 bases from V and 1 base from J, with 16 bases between. Germline V gives CDR1 SGHRS, CDR2 YFSETQ. This CDR3 region has 15 residues. The receptor was derived from a human donor with low-grade glioma or glioblastoma, undergoing nonglioma brain surgery, or in good health (not recorded which). The rearrangement uses TRBV5-1 and TRBJ2-5, with D possibly TRBD2 on 5 matching bases. The sequenced sample consisted of glioma tissue, nonneoplastic brain tissue, or PBMCs (not recorded which). The CDR3 loop is CASKEVEGSQETQYF. In DNA form, the CDR3 reads TGCGCCAGCAAGGAGGTAGAGGGCAGCCAAGAGACCCAGTACTTC.